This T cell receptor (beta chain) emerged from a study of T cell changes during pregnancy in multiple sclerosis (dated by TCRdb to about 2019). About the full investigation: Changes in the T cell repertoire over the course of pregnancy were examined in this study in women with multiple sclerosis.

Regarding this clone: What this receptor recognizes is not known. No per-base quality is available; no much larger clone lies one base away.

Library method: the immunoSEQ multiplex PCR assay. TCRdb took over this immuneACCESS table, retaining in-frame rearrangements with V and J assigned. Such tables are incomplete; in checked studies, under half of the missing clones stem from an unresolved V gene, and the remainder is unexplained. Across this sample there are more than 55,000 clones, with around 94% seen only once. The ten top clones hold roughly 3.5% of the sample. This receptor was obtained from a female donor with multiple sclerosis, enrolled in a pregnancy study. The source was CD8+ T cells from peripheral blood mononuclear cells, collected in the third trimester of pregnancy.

The nucleotide sequence reads TGTGCCGGGAGTGCGGAACAGTACAATGAGCAGTTCTTC. This is translated as CAGSAEQYNEQFF. This receptor chain uses TRBV2 and TRBJ2-1; TRBD2 is possibly the D segment (5 matching bases). The CDR1 and CDR2 encoded by the germline V gene are SNHLY and FYNNEI. The CDR3 measures 13 amino acids from cysteine to phenylalanine. The kept DNA is CDR3 alone, 39 bases in frame from the first base. V sheds 11 bases and J sheds 4 bases, leaving 15 bases between their ends.